The 11 T cell receptor beta chains below come from one sample, sequenced in a study of regulatory T cells in long-lasting Graves disease. Time point denoted: newly diagnosed GD, antithyroid drugs for less than 3 months. RNA isolated from PBMCs was used to make the TCR library. Through Arm-PCR of CDR3 regions and iRepertoire HTBI primers, TCR beta libraries were built. TCRdb re-called the multiplex PCR reads with MiXCR, one entry per CDR3 protein. Of around 450,000 distinct CDR3 sequences in the sample, approximately 16% were seen once. The data were also submitted as part of a second study, on T cells in Graves' hyperthyroidism and ophthalmopathy.

The source was peripheral blood mononuclear cells (PBMCs), collected at new diagnosis, from a patient treated with antithyroid drugs. Every receptor here comes from a woman between 35 and 50 years old with Graves disease.

This clonotype was seen more than once but under ten times. This chain links TRBV2 with TRBJ2-1, with a weak D call TRBD2 (6 bases). V was cut by 2 bases and J by 3 bases, with 14 bases left in between. CDR1 and CDR2 from the germline V gene are SNHLY and FYNNEI. The CDR3 runs 16 residues. The CDR3 spells CASSEWDSGHYNEQFF. For the CDR3, the DNA is TGTGCCAGCAGTGAATGGGATAGCGGACACTACAATGAGCAGTTCTTC.

This clonotype was seen repeatedly, ten times or more. The genes are TRBV2 and TRBJ2-3; 7 nucleotides match TRBD2. The CDR3 consists of 15 residues. The germline CDR1 and CDR2 sequences are SNHLY and FYNNEI. J lost 5 bases, V lost 7 bases, and 12 bases had no gene match. The CDR3 DNA reads TGTGCCAGCAATGGGAGGGGAGGGAGACAAGATACGCAGTATTTT. Its translation: CASNGRGGRQDTQYF. The whole variable domain, filled in from reference TRBV2 and TRBJ2-3, reads EPEVTQTPSHQVTQMGQEVILRCVPISNHLYFYWYRQILGQKVEFLVSFYNNEISEKSEIFDDQFSVERPDGSNFTLKIRSTKLEDSAMYFCASNGRGGRQDTQYFGPGTRLTVL.

In this sample, this clonotype turned up a few times. This chain connects TRBV12-3 or TRBV12-4 to TRBJ1-2; 7 nucleotides align to TRBD1. This CDR3 contains 15 residues. The trim removed 6 bases at V and 2 bases at J, leaving 9 bases unmatched. The CDR3 bases are TGTGCCAGCAGCGCCATGGGACAGTTGAACTATGGCTACACCTTC. Translated, it gives CASSAMGQLNYGYTF.

This clonotype was detected many times. This chain joins TRBV6-1 and TRBJ2-5; D is unclear. V lost 7 bases and J lost 5, with 8 bases in between. Germline V gene lookup returns CDR1 MNHNS and CDR2 SASEGT. The CDR3 is 11 residues long. CDR3 nucleotides: TGTGCCAGCATGGGCGGCGAGACCCAGTACTTC. This encodes CASMGGETQYF.

Ten or more counts support this clonotype. The gene calls are TRBV28 and TRBJ1-5; no firm D call. Deletions cut 6 bases from V and 2 bases from J, with 11 bases between. The CDR3 is 14 residues long. Germline loops: CDR1 MDHEN, CDR2 SYDVKM. CDR3 sequence (DNA): TGTGCCAGCAGCCATAGGCAGGGCAATCAGCCCCAGCATTTT. It is translated as CASSHRQGNQPQHF.

The rearrangement uses TRBV2 and TRBJ2-1; 8 nucleotides line up with TRBD1. CDR1 and CDR2 (germline): SNHLY, FYNNEI. The V and J ends lost 7 bases and 13 bases, in that order; junction bases with no gene match: 9. The CDR3 contains 12 residues. CDR3 sequence: CASTLGQGKQFF. The CDR3 region has the DNA TGTGCCAGCACCCTCGGACAGGGAAAACAGTTCTTC.

This clonotype was detected many times. The V call is TRBV28, the J call TRBJ2-3; 10 bases align to TRBD2. V lost 3 bases, J lost 6 bases, and 12 bases stayed unmatched. Germline values: CDR1 MDHEN, CDR2 SYDVKM. The CDR3 contains 17 residues. This CDR3 reads CASSLAAGGPIGDTQYF. The CDR3 DNA reads as TGTGCCAGCAGTTTGGCAGCGGGAGGGCCCATAGGTGATACGCAGTATTTT.

A few counts support this clonotype. The rearrangement links TRBV5-1 to TRBJ2-7; tentative D call: TRBD2 (5 bases). The CDR3 sequence is 13 residues long. The germline V and J ends were trimmed by 4 bases and 6 bases, with 14 bases remaining between them. Germline loops: CDR1 SGHRS, CDR2 YFSETQ. The CDR3 protein is CASSPELAGEQYF. The CDR3 nucleotides are TGCGCCAGCAGCCCCGAGCTAGCCGGCGAGCAGTACTTC.

This chain links TRBV13 with TRBJ1-2, with D possibly being TRBD1 (5 bases). Per the germline V gene, CDR1 is PRHDT and CDR2 is FYEKMQ (reference sequence). The CDR3 has 17 residues. The V end was cut by 6 bases, the J end by 0 bases, with 20 bases between. The CDR3 DNA reads as TGTGCCAGCAGACCGCGGGGACCCACCTCGTCTAACTATGGCTACACCTTC. Residues: CASRPRGPTSSNYGYTF.

This clonotype was seen many times. The chain combines TRBV3-1 with TRBJ2-3; D is possibly TRBD2 (6 bases). Trimming took off 1 base at V and 4 bases at J, with 15 bases between the two ends. The CDR3 spans 16 residues. Germline CDR1 reads LGHDT; CDR2 reads YNNKEL (reference sequence). CDR3 nucleotides: TGTGCCAGCAGCCAAGGGGCTTACGGGAGCGCAGATACGCAGTATTTT. Protein sequence: CASSQGAYGSADTQYF.

A word on this clonotype: This could be a read error, since a much larger clone is one nucleotide away. As DNA, the CDR3 is TGTGCCAGCAGCTTGGAAGCGGGAGTAGAGACCCAGTACTTC. Its translation: CASSLEAGVETQYF. V usage is TRBV13 and J usage is TRBJ2-5, with 8 bases matching TRBD2. V lost 3 bases to trimming and J lost 4 bases; unmatched junction nucleotides: 4. This CDR3 has 14 amino acids. Germline V lookup: CDR1 PRHDT, CDR2 FYEKMQ (reference sequence). The full variable domain, its missing parts supplied by reference TRBV13 and TRBJ2-5, is AAGVIQSPRHLIKEKRETATLKCYPIPRHDTVYWYQQGPGQDPQFLISFYEKMQSDKGSIPDRFSAQQFSDYHSELNMSSLELGDSALYFCASSLEAGVETQYFGPGTRLLVL.